This T cell receptor (beta chain) was sequenced in a study of blood T cells in healthy people across ages. On this clonotype: Antigen: not known. Since no conserved phenylalanine or tryptophan closes the CDR3, a read error is the likely cause.

General observations from the study: The unknown donor CMV status may have confounded expanded clonotype changes.

A second PCR, run for about 6 to 11 cycles, used a sample-barcoded 5' primer plus a J-beta primer mix. Sequencing recovered at least 2.5 million CDR3-containing paired-end reads from each sample. MiXCR, run by TCRdb on the 5' RACE reads, gives a single entry per CDR3 protein. This table has some 940,000 distinct CDR3 sequences, 25% to 35% appearing once. Trimming took 6 bases from V and 5 from J, leaving 16 bases between them. The CDR3 is made up of 14 amino acids. The same sample was also studied in work on T cells of mothers and their children. According to that study: Each child gave a few million TCR beta CDR3 reads (each mother, over 9.5 million).

The clonotype was recovered from a woman in her forties in good health. This chain links TRBV12-3 or TRBV12-4 with TRBJ1-2; D is perhaps TRBD1 (6 bases). Sequences were obtained from blood. In DNA form, the CDR3 reads TGTGCCAGCAGCTCGGACAGAGGAGGGTATGGCTACACCTGC. Translation: CASSSDRGGYGYTC.